This T cell receptor beta chain was profiled in a study of OX40 agonist ivuxolimab in advanced cancers. The overall study: It was permissible to have had prior anti-PD-1, anti-PD-L1 or anti-CTLA-4 therapy, and about 40% had some. Points from the study as a whole: Low normalized T-cell clonal expansion was also seen in some nonresponders. Expanded clones tended on average to be more numerous among CD8+ T cells than CD4+. CD4+ and CD8+ blood T cells expanded clonally by week 6 at 0.1 to 3.0 mg/kg.

Concerning this clone itself: What it recognizes is unknown. This sample includes further DNA sequences coding for the same CDR3.

The table came from immunoSEQ multiplex PCR; TCRdb's copy has only in-frame clones and leaves some out. There are 35,000 to 40,000 clones in the sample; 85% occur only once, and roughly 39% lies in the top ten. CDR3 length equals 14 residues. CDR1 is MDHEN and CDR2 is SYDVKM in the germline V gene. The ends were cut back, 6 bases at V and 1 base at J, with 12 bases in the middle. This chain uses TRBV28 with TRBJ1-1; D is unclear. The sequence was obtained from an adult with an advanced solid tumor such as melanoma, head and neck, liver or kidney cancer. The sample here was CD4+ or CD8+ T cells sorted from blood, taken in a trial of the OX40 agonist ivuxolimab. The CDR3 nucleotides read TGTGCCAGCAGCTCCTCAGGTTCGAACACTGAAGCTTTCTTT. Encoded protein: CASSSSGSNTEAFF.